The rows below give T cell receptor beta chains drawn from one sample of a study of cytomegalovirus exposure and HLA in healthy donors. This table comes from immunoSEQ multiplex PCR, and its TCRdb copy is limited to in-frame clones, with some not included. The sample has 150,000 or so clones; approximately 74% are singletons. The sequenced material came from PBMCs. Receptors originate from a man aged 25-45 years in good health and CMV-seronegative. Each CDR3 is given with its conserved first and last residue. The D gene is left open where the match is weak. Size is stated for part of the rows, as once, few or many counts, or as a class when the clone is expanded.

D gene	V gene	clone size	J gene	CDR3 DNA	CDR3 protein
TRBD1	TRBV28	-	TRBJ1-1	TGTGCCAGCAGTTTGGATTGGACAGGGGGCGGAGCTTTCTTT	CASSLDWTGGGAFF
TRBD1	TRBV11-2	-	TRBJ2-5	TGTGCCAGCAGCTTGACCGGGACAGACCAAGAGACCCAGTACTTC	CASSLTGTDQETQYF
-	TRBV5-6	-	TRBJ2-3	TGTGCCAGCAGCCCAGGAGGTCGGGTCACTAGCACAGATACGCAGTATTTT	CASSPGGRVTSTDTQYF
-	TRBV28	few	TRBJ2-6	TGTGCCAGCAGCCACCTCCAGTCCAGCTCTGGGGCCAACGTCCTGACTTTC	CASSHLQSSSGANVLTF
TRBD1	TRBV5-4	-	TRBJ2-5	TGTGCCACCTATTGGACAGGGGACGAGACCCAGTACTTC	CATYWTGDETQYF
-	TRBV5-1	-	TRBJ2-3	TGCGCCAGCAGCTTGGAACTAGAGATAGATACGCAGTATTTT	CASSLELEIDTQYF
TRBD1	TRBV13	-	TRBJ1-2	TGTGCCAGCAGCTACGCCTTTGGACAGGCGGAGGGCTACACCTTC	CASSYAFGQAEGYTF
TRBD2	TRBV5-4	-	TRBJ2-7	TGTGCCAGCAGCTATGGACTAGCGGGGGCCGGGCGTGACGAGCAGTACTTC	CASSYGLAGAGRDEQYF
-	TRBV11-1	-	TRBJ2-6	TGTGCCAGCAGCTTACCTCGGGGGGCGAGCTCTGGGGCCAACGTCCTGACTTTC	CASSLPRGASSGANVLTF
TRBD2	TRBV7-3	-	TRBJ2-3	TGTGCCGGCAGCTTAATGGTCGGGACTAGCAGGGGTACGCAGTATTTT	CAGSLMVGTSRGTQYF
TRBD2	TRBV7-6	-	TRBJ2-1	TGTGCCAGCAGCTTAAACCCTAGCGGGGGTAATGAGCAGTTCTTC	CASSLNPSGGNEQFF
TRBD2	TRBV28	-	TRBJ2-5	TGTGCCAGCCGAAGTGGCGGGGGGCAGCAAGAGACCCAGTACTTC	CASRSGGGQQETQYF
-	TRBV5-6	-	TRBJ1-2	TGTGCCAGCAGCTTGATACAGGAATCGGCTGTGGGTGGCTACACCTTC	CASSLIQESAVGGYTF
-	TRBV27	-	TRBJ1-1	TGTGCCAGCAGTCCGCCGGGAGGGGGTGTGAACACTGAAGCTTTCTTT	CASSPPGGGVNTEAFF
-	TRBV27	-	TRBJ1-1	TGTGCCAGCAGTTTTGGACCGGACAGCCCCACTGAAGCTTTCTTT	CASSFGPDSPTEAFF
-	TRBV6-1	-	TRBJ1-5	TGTGCCAGCAACCTGCTTAGGACATACAATCAGCCCCAGAATTTT	CASNLLRTYNQPQNF
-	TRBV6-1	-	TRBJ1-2	TGTGCCAGCAGTGACTTTGCGAACTATGGCTACACCTTC	CASSDFANYGYTF
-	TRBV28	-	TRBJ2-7	TGTGCCAGCATCCAGGGGTACGAGCAGTACTTC	CASIQGYEQYF
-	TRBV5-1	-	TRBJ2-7	TGCGCCAGCAGCTGGCGGAACAGGCTGCTCGACGAGCAGTACTTC	CASSWRNRLLDEQYF
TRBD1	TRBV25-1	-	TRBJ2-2	TGTGCCAGCAGTGAAAACCCGGGACAGGGGAACACCGGGGAGCTGTTTTTT	CASSENPGQGNTGELFF
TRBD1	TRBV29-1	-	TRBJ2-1	TGCAGCGCGGGACAGAACTACAATGAGCAGTTCTTC	CSAGQNYNEQFF
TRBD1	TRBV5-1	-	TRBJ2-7	TGCGCCAGCAGCGCAAGGGACAGCTCCTACGAGCAGTACTTC	CASSARDSSYEQYF
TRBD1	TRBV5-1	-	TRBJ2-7	TGCGCCAGCAGCTTCCGAGGGGGCAAGCAGGACGAGCAGTACTTC	CASSFRGGKQDEQYF
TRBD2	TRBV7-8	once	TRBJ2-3	TGTGCCAGCAGCCGACTAGCGGGGACAGATACGCAGTATTTT	CASSRLAGTDTQYF
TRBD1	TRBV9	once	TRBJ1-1	TGTGCCAGCAGCACCCAGACAGGGACCACTGAAGCTTTCTTT	CASSTQTGTTEAFF
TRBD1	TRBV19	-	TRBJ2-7	TGTGCCAGTAGTATTGGACAGGGAGAGAAGCAGTACTTC	CASSIGQGEKQYF
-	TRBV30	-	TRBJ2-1	TGTGCCTGGAGCGGGGAGTGGGACAATGAGCAGTTCTTC	CAWSGEWDNEQFF
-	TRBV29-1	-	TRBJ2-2	TGCAGCGTGGGAAGTAGGGGCACCGGGGAGCTGTTTTTT	CSVGSRGTGELFF
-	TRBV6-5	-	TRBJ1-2	TGTGCCAGCAGTTACTCGAACCAGGGGAAGGGTGGCTACACCTTC	CASSYSNQGKGGYTF
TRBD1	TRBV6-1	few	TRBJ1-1	TGTGCCAGCACTTTGACAGGGACGAACACTGAAGCTTTCTTT	CASTLTGTNTEAFF
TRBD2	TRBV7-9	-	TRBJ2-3	TGTGCCAGCAGCTTAGGGCCCTTAGCGGGGAACACAGATACGCAGTATTTT	CASSLGPLAGNTDTQYF
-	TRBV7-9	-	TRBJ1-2	TGTGCCAGCAGCCGCATGGGATCGTACGGTCCGTTCAGGGATGGCTACACCTTC	CASSRMGSYGPFRDGYTF
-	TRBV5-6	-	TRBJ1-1	TGTGCCAGCAGCTTGGAACAGGGCCGAAACACTGAAGCTTTCTTT	CASSLEQGRNTEAFF
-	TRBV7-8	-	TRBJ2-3	TGTGCCAGCAGCTCCCCCGGGGGGCCTAGCACAGATACGCAGTATTTT	CASSSPGGPSTDTQYF
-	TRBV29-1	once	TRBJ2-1	TGCAGCGTTGCTGCAACTAGCAGTGAGCAGTTCTTC	CSVAATSSEQFF
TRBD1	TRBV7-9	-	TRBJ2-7	TGTGCCAGCAGCTTATCGGGACAGGGCTACGAGCAGTACTTC	CASSLSGQGYEQYF
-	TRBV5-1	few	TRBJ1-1	TGCGCCAGCAGCTTGGCTCAGGAGAACACTGAAGCTTTCTTT	CASSLAQENTEAFF
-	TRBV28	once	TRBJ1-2	TGTGCCAGCAGCCCCGACAGGATCGACGGCTACACCTTC	CASSPDRIDGYTF
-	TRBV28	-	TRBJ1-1	TGTGCCAGCAGTGAAGACGGAGACACTGAAGCTTTCTTT	CASSEDGDTEAFF
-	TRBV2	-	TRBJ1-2	TGTGCCAGCAGTAGGACAGCCTATGGCTACACCTTC	CASSRTAYGYTF
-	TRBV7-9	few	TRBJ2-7	TGTGCCAGCAGCTTAGCACAGGGCCACGAGCAGTACTTC	CASSLAQGHEQYF
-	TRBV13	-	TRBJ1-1	TGTGCCAGCAGCTTTCAAGGGGGAACTGAAGCTTTCTTT	CASSFQGGTEAFF
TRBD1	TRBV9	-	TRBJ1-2	TGTGCCAGCAGCCCCCTCGGGACAGCCCGGGGCTACACCTTC	CASSPLGTARGYTF
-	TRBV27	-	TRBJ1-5	TGTGCCAGCAGTTCAGATAGCTCCGGAGGGGTTCAGCCCCAGCATTTT	CASSSDSSGGVQPQHF
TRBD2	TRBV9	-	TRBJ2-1	TGTGCCAGCAGCGTAGAAACTAGCGGTAACAATGAGCAGTTCTTC	CASSVETSGNNEQFF
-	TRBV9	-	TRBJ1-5	TGTGCCAGCAGCTCTACGGGACTGCCCTACGAGCCCCAGCATTTT	CASSSTGLPYEPQHF
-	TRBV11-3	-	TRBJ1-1	TGTGCCAGCAGCTCTTCCAGGGTTGCTGAAGCTTTCTTT	CASSSSRVAEAFF
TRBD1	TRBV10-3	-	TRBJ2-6	TGTGCCAGACCCTCCGGGACAGGGTCTGGGGCGGCCAACGTCCTGACTTTC	CARPSGTGSGAANVLTF
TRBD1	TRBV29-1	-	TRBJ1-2	TGCAGCGTTGAGCCAGGGGGCCATGGCTACACCTTC	CSVEPGGHGYTF
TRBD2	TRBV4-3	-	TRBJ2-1	TGCGCCAGCAGCCAAGAATGGACTAGCTACAATGAGCAGTTCTTC	CASSQEWTSYNEQFF
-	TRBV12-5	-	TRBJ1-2	TGTGCTAGTGGTTTGGTAGGAGCTCCAGGCTACACCTTC	CASGLVGAPGYTF
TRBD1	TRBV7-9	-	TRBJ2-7	TGTGCCAGCAGCGCACAGGGGAACTCCTACGAGCAGTACTTC	CASSAQGNSYEQYF
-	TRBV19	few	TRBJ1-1	TGTGCCAGTAGTACCTCAGGGAACACTGAAGCTTTCTTT	CASSTSGNTEAFF
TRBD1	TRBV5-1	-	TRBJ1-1	TGCGCCAGCAGCGGGGGCCTGTTACAGGGGGATACTGAAGCTTTCTTT	CASSGGLLQGDTEAFF
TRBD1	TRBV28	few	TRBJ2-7	TGTGCCAGCAGTACGCGGACAGGGCCCGACTACGAGCAGTACTTC	CASSTRTGPDYEQYF